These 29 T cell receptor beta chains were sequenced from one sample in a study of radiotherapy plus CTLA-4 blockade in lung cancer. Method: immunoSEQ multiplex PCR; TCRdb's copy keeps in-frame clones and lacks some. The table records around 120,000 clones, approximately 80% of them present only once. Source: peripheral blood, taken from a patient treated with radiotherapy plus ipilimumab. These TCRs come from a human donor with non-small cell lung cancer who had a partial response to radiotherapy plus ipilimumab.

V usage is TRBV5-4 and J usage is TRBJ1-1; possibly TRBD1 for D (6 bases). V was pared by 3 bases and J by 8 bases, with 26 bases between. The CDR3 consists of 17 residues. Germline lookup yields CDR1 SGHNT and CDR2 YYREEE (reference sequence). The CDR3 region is CASSSDSVLLGGTEAFF. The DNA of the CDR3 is TGTGCCAGCAGCTCTGACTCGGTGTTATTAGGGGGTACGGAAGCTTTCTTT.

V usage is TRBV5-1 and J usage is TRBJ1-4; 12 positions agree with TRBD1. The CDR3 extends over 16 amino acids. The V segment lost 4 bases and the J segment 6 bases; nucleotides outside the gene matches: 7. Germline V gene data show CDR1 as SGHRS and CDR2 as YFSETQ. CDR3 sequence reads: CASSVGTGGTHEKLFF. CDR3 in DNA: TGCGCCAGCAGCGTTGGGACAGGGGGCACGCATGAAAAACTGTTTTTT.

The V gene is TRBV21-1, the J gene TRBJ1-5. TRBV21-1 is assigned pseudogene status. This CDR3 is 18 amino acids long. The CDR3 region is CASSKKFKGRRGNQPQHF. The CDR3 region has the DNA TGTGCCAGCAGCAAAAAATTTAAGGGTCGGAGGGGCAATCAGCCCCAGCATTTT.

The CDR3: CASSLAGTGNTEAFF. As DNA, the CDR3 is TGCGCCAGCAGCTTGGCAGGGACAGGAAACACTGAAGCTTTCTTT. The V call is TRBV5-1, the J call TRBJ1-1; 8 bases line up with TRBD1. Germline V gives CDR1 SGHRS, CDR2 YFSETQ. This CDR3 spans 15 amino acids. With V trimmed by 0 bases and J by 2 bases, 3 bases remained unmatched.

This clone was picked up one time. CDR3 nucleotide sequence: TGTGCCAGCAGTTTGGCCGGACAGGGACGGCATCAGCCCCAGCATTTT. Residues: CASSLAGQGRHQPQHF. The chain employs TRBV28 and TRBJ1-5; 8 nucleotides line up with TRBD1. This CDR3 comprises 16 residues. V gave up 3 bases and J gave up 5 bases; unmatched junction bases: 9. CDR1 MDHEN and CDR2 SYDVKM come from the germline V gene.

DNA of the CDR3: TGCGCCAGCAGGTTGTCAGGGTTCGGGTACAATGAGCAGTTCTTC. Its protein is CASRLSGFGYNEQFF. The chain is built from TRBV5-1 and TRBJ2-1; D is possibly TRBD1 (5 bases). The CDR3 has 15 residues. Germline V gives CDR1 SGHRS, CDR2 YFSETQ. Trimming left V 5 bases short and J 4 bases short, with 16 bases between.

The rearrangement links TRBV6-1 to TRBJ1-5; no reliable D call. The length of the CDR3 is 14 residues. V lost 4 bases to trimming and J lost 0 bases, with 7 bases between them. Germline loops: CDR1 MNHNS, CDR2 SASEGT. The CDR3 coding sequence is TGTGCCAGCAGTGTAACATATAGCAATCAGCCCCAGCATTTT. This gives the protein CASSVTYSNQPQHF.

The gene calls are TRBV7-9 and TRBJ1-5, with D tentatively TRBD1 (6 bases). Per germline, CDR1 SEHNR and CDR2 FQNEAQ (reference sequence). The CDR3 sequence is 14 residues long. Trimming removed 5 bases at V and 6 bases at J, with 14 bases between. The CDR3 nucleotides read TGTGCCAGCAGCCAAAAAGGGGGACGTCAGCCCCAGCATTTT. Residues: CASSQKGGRQPQHF.

This CDR3 reads CASSLFGTSNEQFF. The CDR3 bases are TGTGCCAGCAGCCTTTTCGGGACTAGCAATGAGCAGTTCTTC. The chain joins TRBV28 to TRBJ2-1; 8 nucleotides match TRBD2. CDR1 MDHEN and CDR2 SYDVKM come from the germline V gene. The CDR3 has 14 residues. The ends lost 6 bases at V and 6 bases at J; junction bases unmatched: 7.

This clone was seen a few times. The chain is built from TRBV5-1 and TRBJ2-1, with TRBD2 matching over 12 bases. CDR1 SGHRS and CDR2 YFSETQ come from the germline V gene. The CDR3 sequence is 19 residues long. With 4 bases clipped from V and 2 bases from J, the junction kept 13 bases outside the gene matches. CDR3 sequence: CASSPTGTSGSGTYNEQFF. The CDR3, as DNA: TGCGCCAGCAGCCCTACCGGGACTAGCGGGTCTGGGACCTACAATGAGCAGTTCTTC.

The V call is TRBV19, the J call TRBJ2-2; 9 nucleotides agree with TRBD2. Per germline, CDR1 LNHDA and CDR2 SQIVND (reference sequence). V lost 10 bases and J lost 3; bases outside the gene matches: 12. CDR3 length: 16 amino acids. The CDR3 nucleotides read TGTGCCACCGGAGGCGGGAGGGACTTCTACACCGGGGAGCTGTTTTTT. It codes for CATGGGRDFYTGELFF.

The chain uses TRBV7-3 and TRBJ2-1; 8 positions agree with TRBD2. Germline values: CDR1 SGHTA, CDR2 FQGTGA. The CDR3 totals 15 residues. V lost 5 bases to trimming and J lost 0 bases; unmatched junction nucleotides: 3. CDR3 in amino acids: CASSHGTSSYNEQFF. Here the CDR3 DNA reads TGTGCCAGCAGCCACGGGACTAGCTCCTACAATGAGCAGTTCTTC. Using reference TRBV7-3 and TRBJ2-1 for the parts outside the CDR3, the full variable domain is GAGVSQTPSNKVTEKGKYVELRCDPISGHTALYWYRQSLGQGPEFLIYFQGTGAADDSGLPNDRFFAVRPEGSVSTLKIQRTERGDSAVYLCASSHGTSSYNEQFFGPGTRLTVL.

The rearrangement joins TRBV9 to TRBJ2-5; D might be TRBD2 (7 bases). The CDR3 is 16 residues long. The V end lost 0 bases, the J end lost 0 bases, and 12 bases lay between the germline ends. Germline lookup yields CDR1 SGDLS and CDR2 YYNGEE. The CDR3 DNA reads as TGTGCCAGCAGCGTAGAGGGCGGGGGCTACCAAGAGACCCAGTACTTC. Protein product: CASSVEGGGYQETQYF.

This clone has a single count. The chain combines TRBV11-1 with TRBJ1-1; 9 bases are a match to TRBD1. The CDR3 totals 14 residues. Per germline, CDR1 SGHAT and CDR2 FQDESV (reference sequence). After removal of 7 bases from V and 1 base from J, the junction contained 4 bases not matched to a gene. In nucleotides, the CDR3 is TGTGCCAGCACCTGGGGACAGGGGAACACTGAAGCTTTCTTT. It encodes CASTWGQGNTEAFF.

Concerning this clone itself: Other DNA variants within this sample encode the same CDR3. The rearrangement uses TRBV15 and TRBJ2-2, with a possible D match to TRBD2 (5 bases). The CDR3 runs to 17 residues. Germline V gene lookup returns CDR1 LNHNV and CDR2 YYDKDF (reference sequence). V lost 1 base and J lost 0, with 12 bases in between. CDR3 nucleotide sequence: TGTGCCACCAGCAGAGCGAGCGGTATAGCGAACACCGGGGAGCTGTTTTTT. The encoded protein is CATSRASGIANTGELFF.

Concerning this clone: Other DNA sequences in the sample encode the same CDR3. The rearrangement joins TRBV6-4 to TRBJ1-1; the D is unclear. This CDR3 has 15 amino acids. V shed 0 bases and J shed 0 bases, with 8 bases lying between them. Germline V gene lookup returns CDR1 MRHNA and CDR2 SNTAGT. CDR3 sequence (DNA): TGTGCCAGCAGTGACTCTAGAGGATTGAACACTGAAGCTTTCTTT. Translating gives CASSDSRGLNTEAFF.

Here the CDR3 DNA reads TGTGCCAGCACCGGGACAGGGAGCCATGGCTACACCTTC. As protein: CASTGTGSHGYTF. This chain uses TRBV6-1 with TRBJ1-2; 9 bases map to TRBD1. Germline CDR1 MNHNS, CDR2 SASEGT. The CDR3 runs to 13 residues. V lost 7 bases and J lost 6; bases outside the gene matches: 6.

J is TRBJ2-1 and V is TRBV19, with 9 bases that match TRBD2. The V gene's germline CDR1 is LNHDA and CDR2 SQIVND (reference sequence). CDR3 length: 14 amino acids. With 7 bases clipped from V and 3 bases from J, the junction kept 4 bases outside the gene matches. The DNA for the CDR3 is TGTGCCAGTAAGGTGACTAGCGGCTACAATGAGCAGTTCTTC. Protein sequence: CASKVTSGYNEQFF. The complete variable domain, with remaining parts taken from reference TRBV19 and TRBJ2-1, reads DGGITQSPKYLFRKEGQNVTLSCEQNLNHDAMYWYRQDPGQGLRLIYYSQIVNDFQKGDIAEGYSVSREKKESFPLTVTSAQKNPTAFYLCASKVTSGYNEQFFGPGTRLTVL.

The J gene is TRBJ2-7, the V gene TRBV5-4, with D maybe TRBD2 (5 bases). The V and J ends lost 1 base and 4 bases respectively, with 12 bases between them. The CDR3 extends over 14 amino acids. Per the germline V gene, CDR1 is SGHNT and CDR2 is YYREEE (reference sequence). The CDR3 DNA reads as TGTGCCAGCAGCTTGATCGAGCGGAGGTACGAGCAGTACTTC. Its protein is CASSLIERRYEQYF.

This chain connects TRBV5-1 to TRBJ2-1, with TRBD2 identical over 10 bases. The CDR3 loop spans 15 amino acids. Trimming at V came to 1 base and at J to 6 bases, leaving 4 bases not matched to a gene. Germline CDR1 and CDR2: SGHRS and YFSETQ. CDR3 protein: CASSLKREGPNEQFF. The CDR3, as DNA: TGCGCCAGCAGCTTGAAGCGGGAGGGCCCCAATGAGCAGTTCTTC.

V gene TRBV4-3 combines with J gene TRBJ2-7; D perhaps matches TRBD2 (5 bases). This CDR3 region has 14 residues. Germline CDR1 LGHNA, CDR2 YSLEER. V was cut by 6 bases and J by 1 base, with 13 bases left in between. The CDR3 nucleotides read TGCGCCAGCAGTTTGGGAGAGGGATCCTACGAGCAGTACTTC. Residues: CASSLGEGSYEQYF.

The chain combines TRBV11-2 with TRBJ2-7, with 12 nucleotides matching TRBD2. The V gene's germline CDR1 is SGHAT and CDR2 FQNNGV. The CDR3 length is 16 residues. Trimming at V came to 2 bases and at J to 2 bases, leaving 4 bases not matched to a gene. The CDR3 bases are TGTGCCAGCAGCTTAACTAGCGGGAGGACACCCTACGAGCAGTACTTC. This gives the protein CASSLTSGRTPYEQYF.

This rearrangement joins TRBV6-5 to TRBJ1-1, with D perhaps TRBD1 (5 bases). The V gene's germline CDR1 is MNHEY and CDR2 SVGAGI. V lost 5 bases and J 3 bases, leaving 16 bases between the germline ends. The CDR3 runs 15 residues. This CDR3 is CASSLVGQGDTEAFF. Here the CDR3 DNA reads TGTGCCAGCAGTCTCGTAGGTCAGGGCGACACTGAAGCTTTCTTT.

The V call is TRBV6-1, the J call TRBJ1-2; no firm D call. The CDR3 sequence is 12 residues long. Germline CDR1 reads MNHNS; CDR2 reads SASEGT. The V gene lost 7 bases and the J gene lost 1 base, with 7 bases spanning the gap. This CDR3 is CASTMSNYGYTF. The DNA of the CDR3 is TGTGCCAGCACGATGAGTAACTATGGCTACACCTTC.

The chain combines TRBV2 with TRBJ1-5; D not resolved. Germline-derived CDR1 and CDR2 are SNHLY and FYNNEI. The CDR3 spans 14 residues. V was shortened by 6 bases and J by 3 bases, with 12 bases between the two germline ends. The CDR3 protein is CASSLKGVNQPQHF. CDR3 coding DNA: TGTGCCAGCAGCCTCAAAGGAGTCAATCAGCCCCAGCATTTT. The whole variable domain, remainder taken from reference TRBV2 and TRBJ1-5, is EPEVTQTPSHQVTQMGQEVILRCVPISNHLYFYWYRQILGQKVEFLVSFYNNEISEKSEIFDDQFSVERPDGSNFTLKIRSTKLEDSAMYFCASSLKGVNQPQHFGDGTRLSIL.

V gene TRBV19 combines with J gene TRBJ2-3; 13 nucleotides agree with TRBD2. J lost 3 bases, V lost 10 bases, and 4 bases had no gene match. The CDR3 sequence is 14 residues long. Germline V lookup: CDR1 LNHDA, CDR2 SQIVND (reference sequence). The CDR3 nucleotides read TGTGCCACTAAACTAGCGGGAGGGACAGATACGCAGTATTTT. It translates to CATKLAGGTDTQYF.

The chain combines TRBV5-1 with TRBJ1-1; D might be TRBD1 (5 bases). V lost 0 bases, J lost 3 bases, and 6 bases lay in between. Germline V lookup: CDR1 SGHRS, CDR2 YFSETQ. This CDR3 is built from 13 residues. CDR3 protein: CASSLAGYTEAFF. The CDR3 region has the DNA TGCGCCAGCAGCTTGGCAGGGTACACTGAAGCTTTCTTT.

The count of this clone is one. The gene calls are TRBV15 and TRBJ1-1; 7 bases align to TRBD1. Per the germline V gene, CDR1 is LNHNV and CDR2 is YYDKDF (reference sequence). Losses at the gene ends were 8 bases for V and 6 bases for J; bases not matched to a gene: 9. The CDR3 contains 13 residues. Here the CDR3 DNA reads TGTGCCACCGGGGGACAGTTAGTCGCTGAAGCTTTCTTT. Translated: CATGGQLVAEAFF. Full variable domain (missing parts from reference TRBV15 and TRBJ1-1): DAMVIQNPRYQVTQFGKPVTLSCSQTLNHNVMYWYQQKSSQAPKLLFHYYDKDFNNEADTPDNFQSRRPNTSFCFLDIRSPGLGDTAMYLCATGGQLVAEAFFGQGTRLTVV.

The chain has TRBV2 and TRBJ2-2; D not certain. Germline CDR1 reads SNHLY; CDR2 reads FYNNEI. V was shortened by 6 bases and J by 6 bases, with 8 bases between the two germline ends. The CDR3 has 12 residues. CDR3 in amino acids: CASSRGPGELFF. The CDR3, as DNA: TGTGCCAGCAGCCGCGGCCCCGGGGAGCTGTTTTTT.